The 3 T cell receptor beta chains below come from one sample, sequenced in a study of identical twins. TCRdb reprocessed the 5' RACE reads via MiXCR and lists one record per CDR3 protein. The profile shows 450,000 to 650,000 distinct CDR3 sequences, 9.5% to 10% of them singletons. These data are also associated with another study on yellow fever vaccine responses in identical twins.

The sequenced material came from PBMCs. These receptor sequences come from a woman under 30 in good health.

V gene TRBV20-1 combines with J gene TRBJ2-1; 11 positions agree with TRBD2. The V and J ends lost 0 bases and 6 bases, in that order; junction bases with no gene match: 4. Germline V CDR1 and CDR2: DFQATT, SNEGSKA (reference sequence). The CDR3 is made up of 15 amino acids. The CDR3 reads CSARDGTSGSNEQFF. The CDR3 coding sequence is TGCAGTGCTAGAGATGGCACTAGCGGGAGCAATGAGCAGTTCTTC.

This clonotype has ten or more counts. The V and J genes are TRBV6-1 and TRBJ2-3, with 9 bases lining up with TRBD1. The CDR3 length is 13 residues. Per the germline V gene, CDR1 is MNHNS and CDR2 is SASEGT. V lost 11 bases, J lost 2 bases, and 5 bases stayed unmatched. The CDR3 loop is CAAGTGNTDTQYF. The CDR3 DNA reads TGTGCCGCCGGGACAGGGAACACAGATACGCAGTATTTT.

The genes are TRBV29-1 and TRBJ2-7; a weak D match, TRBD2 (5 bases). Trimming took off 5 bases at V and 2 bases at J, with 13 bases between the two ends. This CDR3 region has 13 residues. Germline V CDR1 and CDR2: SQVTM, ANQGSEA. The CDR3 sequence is CSVHSGTTYEQYF. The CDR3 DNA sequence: TGCAGCGTTCACAGCGGAACGACCTACGAGCAGTACTTC.